One and the same sample provided the 7 T cell receptor beta chains below, sequenced in a study of T cells in Graves' hyperthyroidism and ophthalmopathy (dated by TCRdb to between 2017 and 2020). The library was prepared using multiplex PCR. TCRdb records Illumina HiSeq 2000 as the sequencer. Amplification of TCR beta CDR3 regions was carried out from RNA transcripts. The TCR CDR3 was subjected to a first round of RT-PCR using the HTBI primer set and the Qiagen OneStep RT-PCR kit. TCRdb ran its own pipeline on the public reads, namely fastp trimming at Q25 and MiXCR clone calling, and kept in-frame beta chains. For every CDR3 protein sequence, its rows merge into one entry that carries the most common genes and DNA. In this sample the table shows 470,000 or so distinct CDR3 sequences, around 20% of which occur a single time. The ten largest make up more than 25% of the sample. The sample comprised blood. The receptors stem from a man younger than 35 with Graves' hyperthyroidism.

The chain joins TRBV2 to TRBJ2-2, with 7 positions matching TRBD1. Trimming at V came to 6 bases and at J to 3 bases, leaving 7 bases not matched to a gene. Germline-derived CDR1 and CDR2 are SNHLY and FYNNEI. The CDR3 covers 15 residues. For the CDR3, the DNA is TGTGCCAGCAGGGCCGGGACAGTTTACACCGGGGAGCTGTTTTTT. As protein: CASRAGTVYTGELFF.

V is TRBV7-9 and J is TRBJ2-7, with a weak D call TRBD2 (7 bases). This CDR3 has 15 amino acids. The V end was cut by 5 bases, the J end by 6 bases, with 20 bases between. The germline V gene encodes CDR1 SEHNR and CDR2 FQNEAQ (reference sequence). The CDR3 loop is CASSPYGGAVGEQYF. CDR3 DNA: TGTGCCAGCAGCCCCTATGGGGGGGCGGTTGGCGAGCAGTACTTC.

The chain combines TRBV6-5 with TRBJ1-5; no clear D. Germline V gene sequence: CDR1 MNHEY, CDR2 SVGAGI. This CDR3 spans 15 amino acids. Between the trimmed V and J ends, which lost 0 bases and 9 bases, there was a span of 15 bases. The DNA for the CDR3 is TGTGCCAGCAGTTACTCTATGGCCAAGGACCTGCCCCAGCATTTT. It codes for CASSYSMAKDLPQHF.

The chain has TRBV29-1 and TRBJ2-7; maybe TRBD2 (5 bases). This CDR3 spans 15 amino acids. V was shortened by 3 bases and J by 3 bases, with 18 bases between the two germline ends. The V gene's germline CDR1 is SQVTM and CDR2 ANQGSEA. CDR3 nucleotides: TGCAGCGTTGATTCTCGGGGATTCGGGGACTACGAGCAGTACTTC. This translates into CSVDSRGFGDYEQYF.

This sequence joins TRBV11-1 and TRBJ2-5; D ambiguous. Per germline, CDR1 SGHAT and CDR2 FQDESV (reference sequence). This CDR3 has 14 residues. The ends were cut back, 2 bases at V and 4 bases at J, with 11 bases in the middle. CDR3 sequence: CASSLLWRGETQYF. The CDR3 DNA is TGTGCCAGCAGCTTACTCTGGAGAGGAGAGACCCAGTACTTC.

V and J are TRBV20-1 and TRBJ1-5, with a weak D call TRBD1 (6 bases). CDR1 and CDR2 from the germline V gene are DFQATT and SNEGSKA (reference sequence). Between the trimmed V and J ends, which lost 2 bases and 6 bases, there was a span of 14 bases. The CDR3 runs to 14 residues. The CDR3 reads CSARWGGEVQPQHF. In nucleotides, the CDR3 is TGCAGTGCTAGATGGGGGGGCGAGGTTCAGCCCCAGCATTTT.

This clonotype has ten or more counts. This sequence joins TRBV19 and TRBJ2-7; TRBD1 might be the D (5 bases). The CDR3 runs to 14 residues. Trimming pared 1 base from V and 3 bases from J, leaving 10 bases between. Germline loops: CDR1 LNHDA, CDR2 SQIVND (reference sequence). CDR3 protein: CASSIAGSHYEQYF. CDR3 nucleotides: TGTGCCAGTAGTATAGCAGGGTCCCACTACGAGCAGTACTTC. Filled out from reference TRBV19 and TRBJ2-7, the complete variable domain reads DGGITQSPKYLFRKEGQNVTLSCEQNLNHDAMYWYRQDPGQGLRLIYYSQIVNDFQKGDIAEGYSVSREKKESFPLTVTSAQKNPTAFYLCASSIAGSHYEQYFGPGTRLTVT.